This T cell receptor beta chain came from a study of neoadjuvant anti-PD-1 for oral cavity cancer. Study outcomes and limitations: Treg/Th17 ratio rose with pretreatment blood and fell with post-treatment tumor TCRbeta clonality.

In this sample, this clone turned up a few times. Its antigen is not identified. The repertoire was sequenced with immunoSEQ multiplex PCR; TCRdb's copy has only in-frame clones and lacks some. The sample lists roughly 7,000 clones, about 60% occurring once. V was clipped by 1 base and J by 1 base, with 7 bases between them. Germline values: CDR1 KGHSH, CDR2 LQKENI. There are 14 residues in the CDR3. The chain joins TRBV18 to TRBJ1-1, with D possibly being TRBD1 (6 bases). Sequences were derived from tumor tissue, sampled before nivolumab (anti-PD-1) treatment. This sequence originates from a person aged 40 to 85 with oral cavity squamous cell carcinoma. CDR3 loop: CASSPQGGNTEAFF. The CDR3 DNA reads as TGTGCCAGCTCACCACAAGGGGGGAACACTGAAGCTTTCTTT.